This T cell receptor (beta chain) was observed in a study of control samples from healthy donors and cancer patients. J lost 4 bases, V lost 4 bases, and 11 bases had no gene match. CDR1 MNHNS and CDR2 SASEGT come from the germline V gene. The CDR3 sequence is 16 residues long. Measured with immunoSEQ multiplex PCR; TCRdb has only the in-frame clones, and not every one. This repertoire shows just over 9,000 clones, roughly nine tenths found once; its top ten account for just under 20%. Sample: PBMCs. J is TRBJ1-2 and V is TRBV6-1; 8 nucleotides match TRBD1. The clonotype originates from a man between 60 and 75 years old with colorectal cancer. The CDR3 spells CASSGTGSAYGYGYTF. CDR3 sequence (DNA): TGTGCCAGCAGTGGGACAGGGTCGGCCTACGGCTATGGCTACACCTTC.